These 23 T cell receptor beta chains originate from one sample sequenced in a study of OX40 agonist ivuxolimab in advanced cancers. Assay used: immunoSEQ multiplex PCR; TCRdb lists only in-frame clones, some missing. The table shows 65,000 to 90,000 clones, with almost 90% occurring only once. The sample in question was CD4+ or CD8+ T cells sorted from blood, obtained in a trial of the OX40 agonist ivuxolimab. These receptors were obtained from an adult with an advanced solid tumor such as melanoma, head and neck, liver or kidney cancer.

V usage is TRBV10-3 and J usage is TRBJ1-5; D is undetermined. V was cut by 0 bases and J by 0 bases, with 9 bases left in between. The CDR3 is 16 amino acids. CDR1 and CDR2 (germline): ENHRY, SYGVKD. The CDR3 DNA reads TGTGCCATCAGTGAGTCTGGGCAGACTAGCAATCAGCCCCAGCATTTT. The encoded protein is CAISESGQTSNQPQHF.

V and J are TRBV5-1 and TRBJ2-7, with 8 bases identical to TRBD1. The CDR3 consists of 13 residues. The V segment lost 7 bases and the J segment 2 bases; nucleotides outside the gene matches: 5. CDR1 and CDR2 (germline): SGHRS, YFSETQ. The CDR3 DNA is TGCGCCAGCCAGACAGGGGACGCCTACGAGCAGTACTTC. Its translation: CASQTGDAYEQYF.

CDR3 region: CASSGSRQGTGELFF. The CDR3 bases are TGTGCCAGCAGTGGGTCAAGGCAGGGCACCGGGGAGCTGTTTTTT. The J gene is TRBJ2-2, the V gene TRBV6-6; possible D gene TRBD1, 5 bases. CDR3 length: 15 residues. The V and J ends lost 5 bases and 4 bases respectively, with 14 bases between them. Germline CDR1 and CDR2: MNHNY and SVGAGI (reference sequence).

J is TRBJ1-6 and V is TRBV2; the match to TRBD1 covers 7 bases. CDR1 is SNHLY and CDR2 is FYNNEI in the germline V gene. The CDR3 totals 16 residues. Germline trimming cut 3 bases from V and 3 bases from J; bases unmatched to any gene: 5. Here the CDR3 reads CASSDTGQLYNSPLHF. The CDR3 bases are TGTGCCAGCAGTGATACGGGACAGCTCTATAATTCACCCCTCCACTTT.

V gene TRBV6-6 combines with J gene TRBJ2-7; TRBD1 matches at 7 bases. Unmatched junction bases numbered 6, after V lost 6 bases and J lost 1 base. The germline V gene has CDR1 MNHNY and CDR2 SVGAGI (reference sequence). The CDR3 is 14 amino acids. CDR3 DNA: TGTGCCAGCAGCGACAGGGACAAGTCCTACGAGCAGTACTTC. This codes for CASSDRDKSYEQYF.

This clone was counted only a few times. The chain couples TRBV30 to TRBJ2-7; a weak D match, TRBD2 (6 bases). Germline V gene lookup returns CDR1 GTSNPN and CDR2 SVGIG (reference sequence). With 3 bases removed from V and 6 bases from J, the gap between germline ends came to 15 bases. The CDR3 runs 13 residues. In DNA, the CDR3 is TGTGCCTGGAGCGCGCCCCGGGGAGGCGAGCAGTACTTC. Translated, it gives CAWSAPRGGEQYF. Drawing the rest from reference TRBV30 and TRBJ2-7, the complete variable domain is SQTIHQWPATLVQPVGSPLSLECTVEGTSNPNLYWYRQAAGRGLQLLFYSVGIGQISSEVPQNLSASRPQDRQFILSSKKLLLSDSGFYLCAWSAPRGGEQYFGPGTRLTVT.

The chain employs TRBV10-3 and TRBJ1-5, with no clear D. The CDR3 extends over 15 amino acids. The germline CDR1 and CDR2 sequences are ENHRY and SYGVKD. Deletions cut 3 bases from V and 1 base from J, with 10 bases between. This CDR3 is CAISDSGVSNQPQHF. The CDR3 region has the DNA TGTGCCATCAGTGATTCTGGGGTGAGCAATCAGCCCCAGCATTTT.

The chain carries TRBV7-9 and TRBJ2-1; D may be TRBD2 (6 bases). CDR3 size: 14 residues. Trimming left V 5 bases short and J 5 bases short, with 13 bases between. From germline, CDR1 is SEHNR and CDR2 FQNEAQ (reference sequence). CDR3 sequence: CASSISLANNEQFF. CDR3 sequence (DNA): TGTGCCAGCAGCATTTCACTAGCTAACAATGAGCAGTTCTTC.

This clone is a singleton in its sample. The chain couples TRBV13 to TRBJ2-3; no reliable D call. The germline V gene encodes CDR1 PRHDT and CDR2 FYEKMQ (reference sequence). The CDR3 contains 14 residues. The V end lost 4 bases, the J end lost 2 bases, and 10 bases lay between the germline ends. CDR3 in amino acids: CASSSKIYTDTQYF. DNA for the CDR3: TGTGCCAGCAGCTCCAAGATTTACACAGATACGCAGTATTTT.

The rearrangement joins TRBV11-2 to TRBJ2-3, with D possibly called TRBD1 or TRBD2 (7 bases each). Deletions cut 4 bases from V and 0 bases from J, with 11 bases between. The germline CDR1 and CDR2 sequences are SGHAT and FQNNGV. This CDR3 region has 15 residues. Here the CDR3 DNA reads TGTGCCAGCAGCTCCAGGGGGGGGAGCACAGATACGCAGTATTTT. Encoded protein: CASSSRGGSTDTQYF.

This rearrangement joins TRBV6-5 to TRBJ1-2; 7 bases line up with TRBD1. V was pared by 6 bases and J by 4 bases, with 8 bases of the junction left unmatched. Germline V lookup: CDR1 MNHEY, CDR2 SVGAGI. CDR3 length: 14 amino acids. The DNA of the CDR3 is TGTGCCAGCAGCTCGACCGGGACAGCCTATGGCTACACCTTC. Its translation: CASSSTGTAYGYTF.

The J gene is TRBJ2-3, the V gene TRBV11-2; TRBD1 aligns across 9 bases. The CDR3 loop spans 13 amino acids. Per germline, CDR1 SGHAT and CDR2 FQNNGV. The trim removed 5 bases at V and 8 bases at J, leaving 5 bases unmatched. CDR3: CASSPNRGPTQYF. The CDR3 DNA reads TGTGCCAGCAGCCCGAACAGGGGGCCTACGCAGTATTTT.

This sequence joins TRBV4-3 and TRBJ1-3, with 7 bases fitting TRBD1. The germline gives CDR1 LGHNA, CDR2 YSLEER. V was clipped by 2 bases and J by 4 bases; unmatched bases: 5. The CDR3 extends over 15 amino acids. The CDR3 DNA follows: TGCGCCAGCAGCCAACAACAGGGGTGGGGAAACACCATATATTTT. It yields the protein CASSQQQGWGNTIYF.

The gene calls are TRBV7-2 and TRBJ1-5, with D maybe TRBD1 (5 bases). This CDR3 contains 16 residues. The germline V and J ends were trimmed by 2 bases and 5 bases, with 16 bases remaining between them. Germline CDR1 SGHTA, CDR2 FQGNSA. DNA for the CDR3: TGTGCCAGCAGCTTAAATGGTGCAGGGACTTATCAGCCCCAGCATTTT. This encodes CASSLNGAGTYQPQHF. Supplemented by reference TRBV7-2 and TRBJ1-5, the full variable domain reads GAGVSQSPSNKVTEKGKDVELRCDPISGHTALYWYRQSLGQGLEFLIYFQGNSAPDKSGLPSDRFSAERTGGSVSTLTIQRTQQEDSAVYLCASSLNGAGTYQPQHFGDGTRLSIL.

This clone has a handful of counts. This chain connects TRBV5-6 to TRBJ1-1; TRBD1 is a possible D gene (5 bases). Germline CDR1 reads SGHDT; CDR2 reads YYEEEE. The CDR3 runs to 14 residues. Trimming took off 0 bases at V and 6 bases at J, with 12 bases between the two ends. DNA of the CDR3: TGTGCCAGCAGCTTGGCTGTGTCGGGGGCTGAAGCTTTCTTT. Its translation is CASSLAVSGAEAFF.

The chain has TRBV5-1 and TRBJ1-2, with TRBD1 matching over 8 bases. CDR3 length: 15 amino acids. V lost 0 bases and J lost 3; bases outside the gene matches: 4. The germline gives CDR1 SGHRS, CDR2 YFSETQ. This CDR3 reads CASSLGQGADYGYTF. CDR3 DNA sequence: TGCGCCAGCAGCTTGGGGCAGGGGGCGGACTATGGCTACACCTTC.

CDR3 sequence: CAISERNTIYF. In DNA form, the CDR3 reads TGTGCCATCAGCGAGAGAAACACCATATATTTT. The chain couples TRBV10-3 to TRBJ1-3; no clear D gene. Germline CDR1 ENHRY, CDR2 SYGVKD. This CDR3 has 11 residues. The V gene lost 6 bases and the J gene lost 5 bases, with 5 bases spanning the gap.

The chain is built from TRBV18 and TRBJ1-4; D perhaps matches TRBD1 (6 bases). The CDR3 consists of 16 residues. Per the germline V gene, CDR1 is KGHSH and CDR2 is LQKENI. With 2 bases removed from V and 3 bases from J, the gap between germline ends came to 13 bases. CDR3 DNA sequence: TGTGCCAGCTCACCATTACAGGGTAGACCTAATGAAAAACTGTTTTTT. This codes for CASSPLQGRPNEKLFF. Filled out from reference TRBV18 and TRBJ1-4, the complete variable domain reads NAGVMQNPRHLVRRRGQEARLRCSPMKGHSHVYWYRQLPEEGLKFMVYLQKENIIDESGMPKERFSAEFPKEGPSILRIQQVVRGDSAAYFCASSPLQGRPNEKLFFGSGTQLSVL.

The V call is TRBV7-9, the J call TRBJ1-5; 10 bases are a match to TRBD1. There are 15 residues in the CDR3. The junction had 5 bases not matched to a gene; V was cut back by 4 bases and J by 5 bases. Germline V gene sequence: CDR1 SEHNR, CDR2 FQNEAQ (reference sequence). In nucleotides, the CDR3 is TGTGCCAGCAGCTCAAAGGACAGGGGGTATCAGCCCCAGCATTTT. As protein: CASSSKDRGYQPQHF.

The chain has TRBV30 and TRBJ2-1; 10 positions match TRBD2. The length of the CDR3 is 14 residues. The V gene end was trimmed by 4 bases and the J gene end by 7 bases; junction bases not matched to a gene: 7. CDR1 is GTSNPN, CDR2 SVGIG, per germline (reference sequence). CDR3 region: CAWTSGSHRNEQFF. The CDR3 coding sequence is TGTGCCTGGACTAGCGGGAGCCACAGGAATGAGCAGTTCTTC.

This chain connects TRBV4-2 to TRBJ2-2; 9 bases are shared with TRBD1. This CDR3 has 15 amino acids. Germline CDR1 LGHNA, CDR2 YNFKEQ. V lost 4 bases and J lost 6; bases outside the gene matches: 6. The CDR3 coding sequence is TGTGCCAGCAGCCGAGGGGGACAGGGTCCCGGGGAGCTGTTTTTT. The encoded protein is CASSRGGQGPGELFF.

The rearrangement links TRBV28 to TRBJ2-5, with D possibly called TRBD1 or TRBD2 (5 bases each). Germline assignment: CDR1 MDHEN and CDR2 SYDVKM. The CDR3 totals 15 residues. V lost 4 bases and J 2 bases, leaving 14 bases between the germline ends. The CDR3 DNA is TGTGCCAGCAGTTATCGGGGCAGGAGACAAGAGACCCAGTACTTC. This codes for CASSYRGRRQETQYF.

This clone was observed a few times. In DNA, the CDR3 is TGTGCCAGCGGCACAGGGGGCAACTATGGCTACACCTTC. The encoded protein is CASGTGGNYGYTF. This chain joins TRBV7-9 and TRBJ1-2; 9 bases are shared with TRBD1. V was clipped by 8 bases and J by 2 bases; unmatched bases: 3. The CDR3 contains 13 residues. CDR1 and CDR2 (germline): SEHNR, FQNEAQ (reference sequence).